A selection of T cell receptor beta chains follows, all from one sample in a study of CD4 T cells in relation to SARS-CoV-2 and coronaviruses. The method was immunoSEQ multiplex PCR; TCRdb's version includes in-frame clones alone and lacks a portion of them. In the table there are around 26,000 clones, about 82% of which are singletons. For these TCRs, the target antigens are not known. The sample taken for sequencing was CD4+ T cells from PBMCs, cultured in vitro. The source is a human donor in good health. CDR3s include the opening cysteine and the closing phenylalanine or tryptophan. Each record gives: J gene, clone size, CDR3 length, V gene, D gene, CDR3 protein, CDR3 DNA. The D gene is left open where the match is weak. A row's size may be missing; if present it is once, few, many or a size class.

TRBJ2-3 | NA | 13 | TRBV6-5 | NA | CASRYPGTDTQYF | TGTGCCAGCAGATACCCGGGCACAGATACGCAGTATTTT
TRBJ1-1 | NA | 13 | TRBV30 | NA | CAWSVEGDTEAFF | TGTGCCTGGAGTGTTGAAGGGGACACTGAAGCTTTCTTT
TRBJ2-2 | NA | 16 | TRBV5-1 | NA | CASSRERPSLTGELFF | TGCGCCAGCTCCAGGGAGAGACCCTCTCTCACCGGGGAGCTGTTTTTT
TRBJ2-3 | NA | 16 | TRBV9 | NA | CASSVVGAIGTDTQYF | TGTGCCAGCAGCGTAGTCGGGGCGATTGGCACAGATACGCAGTATTTT
TRBJ1-4 | few | 11 | TRBV20-1 | NA | CSARDLEKLFF | TGCAGTGCTAGAGATCTGGAAAAACTGTTTTTT
TRBJ1-6 | NA | 16 | TRBV7-2 | NA | CASSLAGRSYNSPLHF | TGTGCCAGCAGCTTAGCAGGGCGCTCCTATAATTCACCCCTCCACTTT
TRBJ1-2 | NA | 17 | TRBV27 | NA | CASSSALAEGIRYGYTF | TGTGCCAGCAGTTCCGCCCTGGCGGAGGGGATTCGCTATGGCTACACCTTC
TRBJ2-3 | NA | 14 | TRBV5-1 | TRBD2 | CASSWRLAGDTQYF | TGCGCCAGCAGCTGGAGACTAGCGGGGGATACGCAGTATTTT
TRBJ1-2 | NA | 13 | TRBV4-1 | TRBD1 | CASARTGNYGYTF | TGCGCCAGCGCACGGACAGGGAATTATGGCTACACCTTC
TRBJ1-1 | NA | 14 | TRBV7-2 | NA | CASSLGGLKTEAFF | TGTGCCAGCAGCTTGGGGGGGCTCAAGACTGAAGCTTTCTTT
TRBJ2-7 | once | 13 | TRBV19 | NA | CASRGTLSYEQYF | TGTGCCAGTAGGGGGACTCTTTCCTACGAGCAGTACTTC
TRBJ2-5 | NA | 16 | TRBV28 | TRBD2 | CASSFGSGGGQETQYF | TGTGCCAGCAGTTTTGGAAGCGGGGGAGGTCAAGAGACCCAGTACTTC
TRBJ2-1 | NA | 16 | TRBV27 | TRBD2 | CASSPARTSGANEQFF | TGTGCCAGCAGCCCTGCCCGGACTAGCGGAGCGAATGAGCAGTTCTTC
TRBJ2-7 | NA | 15 | TRBV7-2 | NA | CASSPPGAAAYEQYF | TGTGCCAGCAGCCCCCCAGGAGCGGCTGCCTACGAGCAGTACTTC
TRBJ1-2 | NA | 14 | TRBV6-1 | TRBD1 | CASSVDREAYGYTF | TGTGCCAGCAGTGTGGACAGGGAGGCCTATGGCTACACCTTC
TRBJ1-5 | NA | 13 | TRBV6-5 | NA | CASSYDRNQPQHF | TGTGCCAGCAGTTACGACAGAAATCAGCCCCAGCATTTT
TRBJ2-3 | NA | 15 | TRBV18 | NA | CASADPRQGTDTQYF | TGTGCCAGCGCGGACCCTCGACAGGGCACAGATACGCAGTATTTT
TRBJ2-1 | NA | 14 | TRBV19 | NA | CASGWDWGGNEQFF | TGTGCCAGTGGGTGGGACTGGGGTGGTAATGAGCAGTTCTTC
TRBJ2-3 | once | 14 | TRBV2 | NA | CATRDLLSTDTQYF | TGTGCCACCAGGGACCTTCTAAGCACAGATACGCAGTATTTT
TRBJ2-4 | NA | 13 | TRBV12-3/TRBV12-4 | NA | CASSKETGNIQYF | TGTGCCAGCAGTAAGGAGACGGGGAACATTCAGTACTTC
TRBJ2-3 | NA | 12 | TRBV7-9 | NA | CASSFDGDTQYF | TGTGCCAGCAGCTTTGACGGAGATACGCAGTATTTT
TRBJ2-6 | NA | 11 | TRBV20-1 | NA | CSASVANVLTF | TGCAGCGCCTCTGTTGCCAACGTCCTGACTTTC
TRBJ2-2 | NA | 15 | TRBV7-9 | NA | CASSLWGGNTGELFF | TGTGCCAGCAGCTTATGGGGCGGTAACACCGGGGAGCTGTTTTTT
TRBJ1-4 | NA | 16 | TRBV19 | TRBD1 | CASSFFNRGSNEKLFF | TGTGCCAGTAGTTTTTTCAACAGGGGATCTAATGAAAAACTGTTTTTT
TRBJ2-2 | few | 16 | TRBV7-2 | TRBD2 | CASSLALAGNTGELFF | TGTGCCAGCAGCTTAGCACTAGCGGGGAACACCGGGGAGCTGTTTTTT